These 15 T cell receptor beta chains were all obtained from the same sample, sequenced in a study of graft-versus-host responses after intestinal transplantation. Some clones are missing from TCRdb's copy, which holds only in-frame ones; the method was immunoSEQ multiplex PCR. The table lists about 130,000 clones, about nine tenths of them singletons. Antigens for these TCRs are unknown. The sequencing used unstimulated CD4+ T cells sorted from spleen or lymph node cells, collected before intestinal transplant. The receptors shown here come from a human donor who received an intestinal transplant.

CDR3 region: CATNRDRGGYTF. The CDR3 DNA is TGTGCCACTAACCGGGACAGGGGCGGCTACACCTTC. V usage is TRBV30 and J usage is TRBJ1-2; 10 bases map to TRBD1. Germline trimming cut 8 bases from V and 8 bases from J; bases unmatched to any gene: 8. The CDR3 runs 12 residues. Germline V lookup: CDR1 GTSNPN, CDR2 SVGIG (reference sequence).

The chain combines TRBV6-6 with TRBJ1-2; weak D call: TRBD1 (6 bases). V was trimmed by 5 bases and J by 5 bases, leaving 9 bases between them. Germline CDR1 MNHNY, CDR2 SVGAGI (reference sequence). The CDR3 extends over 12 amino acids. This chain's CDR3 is CASSTGIYGYTF. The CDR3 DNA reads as TGTGCCAGCAGTACAGGGATTTATGGCTACACCTTC.

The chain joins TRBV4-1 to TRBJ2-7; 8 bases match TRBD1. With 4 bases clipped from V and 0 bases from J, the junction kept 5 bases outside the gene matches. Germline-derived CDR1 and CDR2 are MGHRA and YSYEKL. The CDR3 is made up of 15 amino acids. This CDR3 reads CASSPRDRSSYEQYF. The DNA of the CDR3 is TGCGCCAGCAGCCCCCGGGACAGGAGCTCCTACGAGCAGTACTTC.

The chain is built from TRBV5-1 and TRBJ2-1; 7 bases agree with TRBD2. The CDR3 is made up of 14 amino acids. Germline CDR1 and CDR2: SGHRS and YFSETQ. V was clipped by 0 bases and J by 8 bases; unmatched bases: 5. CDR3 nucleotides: TGCGCCAGCAGCTTGGAAGGCGGGAGAGATGAGCAGTTCTTC. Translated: CASSLEGGRDEQFF. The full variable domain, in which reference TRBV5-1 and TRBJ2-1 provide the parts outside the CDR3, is KAGVTQTPRYLIKTRGQQVTLSCSPISGHRSVSWYQQTPGQGLQFLFEYFSETQRNKGNFPGRFSGRQFSNSRSEMNVSTLELGDSALYLCASSLEGGRDEQFFGPGTRLTVL.

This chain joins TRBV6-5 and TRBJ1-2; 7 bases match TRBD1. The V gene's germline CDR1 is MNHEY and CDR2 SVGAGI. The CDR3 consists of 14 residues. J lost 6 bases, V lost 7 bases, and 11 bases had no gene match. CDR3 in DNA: TGTGCCAGCAATTTTAATACAGGGGCTAATGGCTACACCTTC. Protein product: CASNFNTGANGYTF.

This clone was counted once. CDR3 protein: CAISESPSGANVLTF. The CDR3 bases are TGTGCCATCAGTGAGTCGCCCTCTGGGGCCAACGTCCTGACTTTC. The V call is TRBV10-3, the J call TRBJ2-6; unclear D gene. This CDR3 has 15 residues. Germline V CDR1 and CDR2: ENHRY, SYGVKD. Trimming took 0 bases from V and 0 from J, leaving 3 bases between them.

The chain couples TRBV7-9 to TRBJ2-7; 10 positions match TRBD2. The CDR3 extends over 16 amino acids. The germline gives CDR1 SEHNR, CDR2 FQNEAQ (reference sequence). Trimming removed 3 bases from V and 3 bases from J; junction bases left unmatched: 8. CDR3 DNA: TGTGCCAGCAGCTTTTTCCTAGCGGGAGTCGTCTACGAGCAGTACTTC. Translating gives CASSFFLAGVVYEQYF.

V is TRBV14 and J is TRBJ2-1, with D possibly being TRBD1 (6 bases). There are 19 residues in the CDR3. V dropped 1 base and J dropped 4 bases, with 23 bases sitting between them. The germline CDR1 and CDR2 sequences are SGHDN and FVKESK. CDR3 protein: CASSQGTAWGYGNYNEQFF. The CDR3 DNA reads TGTGCCAGCAGCCAAGGGACAGCCTGGGGTTACGGGAATTACAATGAGCAGTTCTTC. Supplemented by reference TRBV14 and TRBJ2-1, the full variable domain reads EAGVTQFPSHSVIEKGQTVTLRCDPISGHDNLYWYRRVMGKEIKFLLHFVKESKQDESGMPNNRFLAERTGGTYSTLKVQPAELEDSGVYFCASSQGTAWGYGNYNEQFFGPGTRLTVL.

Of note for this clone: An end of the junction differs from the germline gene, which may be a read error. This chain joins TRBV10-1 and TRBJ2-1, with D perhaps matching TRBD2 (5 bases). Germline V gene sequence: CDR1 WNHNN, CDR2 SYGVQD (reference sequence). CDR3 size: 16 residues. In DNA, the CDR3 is TGCGCCAGCAGTGAGGGAGCCGGGAAAGGGTCAGGAGCTTTGATCTTC. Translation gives CASSEGAGKGSGALIF.

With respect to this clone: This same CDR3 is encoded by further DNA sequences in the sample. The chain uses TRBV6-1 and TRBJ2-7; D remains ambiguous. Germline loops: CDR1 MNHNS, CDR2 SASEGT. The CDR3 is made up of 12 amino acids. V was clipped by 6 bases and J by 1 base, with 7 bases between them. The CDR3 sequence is CASRRGSYEQYF. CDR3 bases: TGTGCCAGCAGGCGCGGATCCTACGAGCAGTACTTC.

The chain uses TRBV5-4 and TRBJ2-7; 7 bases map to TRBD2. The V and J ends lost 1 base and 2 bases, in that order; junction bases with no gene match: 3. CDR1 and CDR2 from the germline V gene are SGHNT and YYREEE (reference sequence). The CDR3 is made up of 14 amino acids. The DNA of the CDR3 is TGTGCCAGCAGCTTGCCGGGAGGCCCCTACGAGCAGTACTTC. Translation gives CASSLPGGPYEQYF.

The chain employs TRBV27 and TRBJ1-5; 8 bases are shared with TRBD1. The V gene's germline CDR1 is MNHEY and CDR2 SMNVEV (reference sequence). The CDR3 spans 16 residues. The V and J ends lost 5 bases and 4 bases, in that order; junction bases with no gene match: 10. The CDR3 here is CASSPLWTGRNQPQHF. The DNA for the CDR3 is TGTGCCAGCAGTCCATTATGGACAGGGAGAAATCAGCCCCAGCATTTT.

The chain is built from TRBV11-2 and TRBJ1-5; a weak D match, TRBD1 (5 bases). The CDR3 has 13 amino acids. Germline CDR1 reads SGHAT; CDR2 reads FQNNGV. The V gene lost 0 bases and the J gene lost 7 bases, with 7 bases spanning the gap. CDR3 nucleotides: TGTGCCAGCAGCTTAGAACGGGGCCAGCCCCAGCATTTT. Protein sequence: CASSLERGQPQHF.

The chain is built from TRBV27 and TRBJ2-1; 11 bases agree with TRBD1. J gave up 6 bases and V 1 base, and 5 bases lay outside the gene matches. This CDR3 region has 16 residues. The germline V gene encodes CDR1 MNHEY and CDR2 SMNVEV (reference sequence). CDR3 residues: CASSLWTGGIVNEQFF. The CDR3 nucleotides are TGTGCCAGCAGTTTATGGACAGGGGGCATCGTCAATGAGCAGTTCTTC.

The DNA of the CDR3 is TGTGCCAGCAGCCTACCACAGGGACTTTTTGGCTACACCTTC. Translation: CASSLPQGLFGYTF. The chain uses TRBV7-2 and TRBJ1-2, with D possibly TRBD1 on 6 matching bases. CDR3 length: 14 amino acids. Germline V lookup: CDR1 SGHTA, CDR2 FQGNSA. V was cut by 5 bases and J by 7 bases, with 17 bases left in between.